The clone carrying this TCR beta chain was detected only a few times. Its target is unknown. Flow cytometry had shown expanded CD8+CD57+ cells in the patients chosen for sequencing. With no exception, the patients had severe acquired aplastic anemia. Patients had undergone no therapy by the time their blood was sampled. TCR beta VDJ and CDR3 profiles were obtained from a genomic DNA template. TCRdb fed the reads into MiXCR, producing one record per CDR3 protein. Of more than 250,000 distinct CDR3 sequences in the sample, approximately 79% were seen once. The record originates from a study of CD8+CD57+ T cells in acquired aplastic anemia. Study information: Sorted CD4+ and CD8+ cells gave a mean 3.2 ug DNA, range about 0.17 to 27.4 ug.

The CDR3 loop spans 16 amino acids. CDR1 is SGHTA and CDR2 is FQGNSA in the germline V gene. The V end was cut by 0 bases, the J end by 8 bases, with 17 bases between. Findings and caveats of the study: Significance was not reached for CD8+ Simpson's diversity between patients and controls.

The chain combines TRBV7-2 with TRBJ2-1; unclear D gene. This receptor was taken from a human donor with aplastic anemia. What was sequenced was sorted CD4+, CD8+, or CD8+CD57+ T cells (not recorded which) from PBMCs. CDR3 nucleotides: TGTGCCAGCAGCTTAGCGGGAAGTGGCGAGACCCATGAGCAGTTCTTC. Protein product: CASSLAGSGETHEQFF.